These 3 T cell receptor beta chains originate from one sample sequenced in a study of T cell changes during pregnancy in multiple sclerosis. Using immunoSEQ multiplex PCR, the repertoire was profiled, and TCRdb retains in-frame clones only, with some absent. This sample yields about 42,000 clones, of which 75% to 95% are seen a single time; under 0.5% belongs to the top ten. The material was CD4+ T cells from peripheral blood mononuclear cells, obtained in the second trimester of pregnancy. The receptors stem from a female donor in good health, enrolled as a control in a pregnancy study.

The sample holds many counts of this clone. CDR3 in amino acids: CASSLTGDVLYGYTF. The CDR3, as DNA: TGTGCCAGCAGTTTAACAGGGGACGTCTTGTATGGCTACACCTTC. The V and J genes are TRBV6-5 and TRBJ1-2, with TRBD1 matching 7 bases. The CDR3 extends over 15 amino acids. The germline V gene has CDR1 MNHEY and CDR2 SVGAGI. Unmatched junction bases numbered 10, after V lost 4 bases and J lost 5 bases.

This chain links TRBV5-1 with TRBJ2-5, with TRBD2 identical over 11 bases. After removal of 1 base from V and 1 base from J, the junction contained 3 bases not matched to a gene. There are 16 residues in the CDR3. Looked up from germline, CDR1 is SGHRS and CDR2 is YFSETQ. The CDR3: CASSLSSGGTQETQYF. DNA for the CDR3: TGCGCCAGCAGCTTGTCTAGCGGGGGGACCCAAGAGACCCAGTACTTC. The full variable domain, completed using reference TRBV5-1 and TRBJ2-5, is KAGVTQTPRYLIKTRGQQVTLSCSPISGHRSVSWYQQTPGQGLQFLFEYFSETQRNKGNFPGRFSGRQFSNSRSEMNVSTLELGDSALYLCASSLSSGGTQETQYFGPGTRLLVL.

The V call is TRBV2, the J call TRBJ1-2; TRBD1 aligns across 7 bases. CDR1 and CDR2 (germline): SNHLY, FYNNEI. The length of the CDR3 is 13 residues. J gave up 5 bases and V 10 bases, and 10 bases lay outside the gene matches. Here the CDR3 reads CAMRGQVGYGYTF. CDR3 DNA: TGTGCCATGAGAGGACAGGTGGGGTATGGCTACACCTTC.